This T cell receptor (beta chain) was sequenced in a study of T cells in localized non-small cell lung cancer. Clones were sequenced by immunoSEQ multiplex PCR, and TCRdb holds only the in-frame ones, with some missing. The sample records around 40,000 clones, 70% to 90% being singletons. Germline CDR1 is MGHRA and CDR2 is YSYEKL. V was pared by 2 bases and J by 8 bases, with 13 bases between. CDR3 length equals 14 residues. This sequence was found in a man aged 35 to 69 with stage I lung adenocarcinoma. This sample comprised peripheral blood, obtained before any cancer treatment. The chain joins TRBV4-1 to TRBJ2-1; D is ambiguous. The CDR3 protein is CASSQPRARDEQFF. CDR3 bases: TGCGCCAGCAGCCAACCCCGGGCCCGGGATGAGCAGTTCTTC.